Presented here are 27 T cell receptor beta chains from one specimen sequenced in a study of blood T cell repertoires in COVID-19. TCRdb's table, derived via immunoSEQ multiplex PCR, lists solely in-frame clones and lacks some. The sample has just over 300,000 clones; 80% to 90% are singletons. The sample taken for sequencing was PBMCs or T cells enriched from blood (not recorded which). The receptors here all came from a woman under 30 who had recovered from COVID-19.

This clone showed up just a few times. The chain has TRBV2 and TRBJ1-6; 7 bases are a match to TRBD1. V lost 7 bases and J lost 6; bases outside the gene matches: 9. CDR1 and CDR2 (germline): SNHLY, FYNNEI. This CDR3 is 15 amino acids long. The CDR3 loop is CASKTGSAGNSPLHF. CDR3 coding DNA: TGTGCCAGCAAGACAGGGAGTGCCGGTAATTCACCCCTCCACTTT.

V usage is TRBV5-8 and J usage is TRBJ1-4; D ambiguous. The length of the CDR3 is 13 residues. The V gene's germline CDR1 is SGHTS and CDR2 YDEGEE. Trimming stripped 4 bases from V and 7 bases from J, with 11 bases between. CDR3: CASSPVRGEKLFF. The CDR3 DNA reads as TGTGCCAGCAGCCCCGTTCGGGGTGAAAAACTGTTTTTT.

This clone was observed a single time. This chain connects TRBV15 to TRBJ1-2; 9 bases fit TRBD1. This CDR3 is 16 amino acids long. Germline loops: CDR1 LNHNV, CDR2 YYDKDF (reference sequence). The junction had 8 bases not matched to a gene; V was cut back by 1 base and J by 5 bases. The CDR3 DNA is TGTGCCACCAGCAGAGCCCTGCGGGACAGGGTATATGGCTACACCTTC. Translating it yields CATSRALRDRVYGYTF.

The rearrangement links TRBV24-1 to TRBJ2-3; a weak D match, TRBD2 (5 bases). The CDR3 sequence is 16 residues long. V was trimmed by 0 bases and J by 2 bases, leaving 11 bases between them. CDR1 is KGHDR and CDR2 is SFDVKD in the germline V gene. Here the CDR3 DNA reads TGTGCCACCAGTGATTTGCGACCGGGAACCACAGATACGCAGTATTTT. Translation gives CATSDLRPGTTDTQYF.

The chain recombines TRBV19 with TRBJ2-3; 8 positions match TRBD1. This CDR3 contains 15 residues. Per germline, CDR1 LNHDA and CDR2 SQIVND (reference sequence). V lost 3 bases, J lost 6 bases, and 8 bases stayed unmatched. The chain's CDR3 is CASSIGQGPGDTQYF. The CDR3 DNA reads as TGTGCCAGTAGTATCGGACAGGGCCCTGGGGATACGCAGTATTTT.

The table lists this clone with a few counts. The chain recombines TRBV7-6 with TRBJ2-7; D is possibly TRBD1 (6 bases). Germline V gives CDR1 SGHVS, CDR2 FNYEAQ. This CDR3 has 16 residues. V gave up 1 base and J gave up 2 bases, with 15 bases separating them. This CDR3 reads CASSLVASPGAYEQYF. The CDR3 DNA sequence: TGTGCCAGCAGCTTAGTGGCGTCTCCAGGGGCCTACGAGCAGTACTTC.

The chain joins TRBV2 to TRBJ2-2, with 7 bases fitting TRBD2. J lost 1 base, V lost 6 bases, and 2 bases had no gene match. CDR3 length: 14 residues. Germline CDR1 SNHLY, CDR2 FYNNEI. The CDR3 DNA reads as TGTGCCAGCAGGCAGCGGGGGAACACCGGGGAGCTGTTTTTT. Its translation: CASRQRGNTGELFF. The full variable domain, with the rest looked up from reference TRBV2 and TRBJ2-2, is EPEVTQTPSHQVTQMGQEVILRCVPISNHLYFYWYRQILGQKVEFLVSFYNNEISEKSEIFDDQFSVERPDGSNFTLKIRSTKLEDSAMYFCASRQRGNTGELFFGEGSRLTVL.

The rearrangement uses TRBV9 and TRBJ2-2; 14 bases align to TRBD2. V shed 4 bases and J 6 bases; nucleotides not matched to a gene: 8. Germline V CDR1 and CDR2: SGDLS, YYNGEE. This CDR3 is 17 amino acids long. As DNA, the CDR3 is TGTGCCAGCAGCCCTCTCGCGGGACTAGCGGGAGCCGGGGAGCTGTTTTTT. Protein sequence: CASSPLAGLAGAGELFF.

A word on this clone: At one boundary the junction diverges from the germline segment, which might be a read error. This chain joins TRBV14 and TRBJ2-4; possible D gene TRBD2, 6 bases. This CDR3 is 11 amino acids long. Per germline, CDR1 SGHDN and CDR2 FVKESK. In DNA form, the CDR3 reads TGTGCCAGCACCCCCTCCGGGGGACCCATCTTC. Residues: CASTPSGGPIF.

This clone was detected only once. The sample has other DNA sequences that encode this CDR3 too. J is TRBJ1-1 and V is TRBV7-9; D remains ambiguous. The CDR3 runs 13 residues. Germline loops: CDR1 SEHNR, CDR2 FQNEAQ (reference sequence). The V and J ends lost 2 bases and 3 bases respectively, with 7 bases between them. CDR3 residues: CASSLQRDTEAFF. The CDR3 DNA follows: TGTGCCAGCAGCTTACAACGAGACACTGAAGCTTTCTTT.

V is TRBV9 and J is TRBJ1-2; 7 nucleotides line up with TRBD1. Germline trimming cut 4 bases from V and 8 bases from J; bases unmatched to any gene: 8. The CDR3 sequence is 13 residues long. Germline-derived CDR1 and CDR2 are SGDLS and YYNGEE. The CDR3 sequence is CASSPIRGLGYTF. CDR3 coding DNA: TGTGCCAGCAGCCCTATTAGGGGGCTGGGCTACACCTTC.

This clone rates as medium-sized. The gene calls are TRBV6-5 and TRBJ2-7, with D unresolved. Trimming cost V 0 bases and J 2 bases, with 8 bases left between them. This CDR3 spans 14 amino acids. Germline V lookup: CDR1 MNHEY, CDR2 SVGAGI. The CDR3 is CASSYSFQAYEQYF. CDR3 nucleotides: TGTGCCAGCAGTTACTCATTCCAGGCCTACGAGCAGTACTTC.

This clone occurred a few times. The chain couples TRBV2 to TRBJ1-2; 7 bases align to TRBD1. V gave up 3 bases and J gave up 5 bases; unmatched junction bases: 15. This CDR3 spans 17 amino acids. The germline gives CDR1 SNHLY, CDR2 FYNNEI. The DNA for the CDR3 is TGTGCCAGCAGTGACGATGACAGGGAGTTCTTTTTTTATGGCTACACCTTC. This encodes CASSDDDREFFFYGYTF. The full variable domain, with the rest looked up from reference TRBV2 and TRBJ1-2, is EPEVTQTPSHQVTQMGQEVILRCVPISNHLYFYWYRQILGQKVEFLVSFYNNEISEKSEIFDDQFSVERPDGSNFTLKIRSTKLEDSAMYFCASSDDDREFFFYGYTFGSGTRLTVV.

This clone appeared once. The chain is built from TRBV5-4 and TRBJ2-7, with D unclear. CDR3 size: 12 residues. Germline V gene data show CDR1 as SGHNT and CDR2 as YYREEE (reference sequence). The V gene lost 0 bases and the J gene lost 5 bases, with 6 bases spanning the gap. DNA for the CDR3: TGTGCCAGCAGCTTGGCCCTCGACGAGCAGTACTTC. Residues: CASSLALDEQYF.

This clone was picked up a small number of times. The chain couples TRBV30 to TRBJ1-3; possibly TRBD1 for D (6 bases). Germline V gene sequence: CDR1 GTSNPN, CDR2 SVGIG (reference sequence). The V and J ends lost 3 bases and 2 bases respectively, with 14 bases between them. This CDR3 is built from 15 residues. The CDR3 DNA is TGTGCCTGGAGCGCGACAGGAAACACTGGAAACACCATATATTTT. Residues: CAWSATGNTGNTIYF.

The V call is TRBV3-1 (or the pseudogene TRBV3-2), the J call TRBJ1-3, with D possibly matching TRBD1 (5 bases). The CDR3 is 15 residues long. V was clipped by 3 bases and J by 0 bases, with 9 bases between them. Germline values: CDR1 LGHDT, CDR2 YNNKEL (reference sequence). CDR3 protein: CASSQQQDSGNTIYF. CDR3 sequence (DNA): TGTGCCAGCAGCCAGCAACAGGACTCTGGAAACACCATATATTTT.

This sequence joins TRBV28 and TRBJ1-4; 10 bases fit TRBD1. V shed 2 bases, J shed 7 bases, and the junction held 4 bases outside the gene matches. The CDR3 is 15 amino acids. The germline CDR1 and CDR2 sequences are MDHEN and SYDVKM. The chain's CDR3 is CASSLTDRGLEKLFF. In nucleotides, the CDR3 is TGTGCCAGCAGTTTAACCGACAGGGGGCTTGAAAAACTGTTTTTT.

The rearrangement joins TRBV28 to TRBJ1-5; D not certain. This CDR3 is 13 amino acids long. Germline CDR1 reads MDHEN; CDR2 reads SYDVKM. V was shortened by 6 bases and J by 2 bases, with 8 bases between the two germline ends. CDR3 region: CASRGGGNQPQHF. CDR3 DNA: TGTGCCAGCAGAGGTGGAGGCAATCAGCCCCAGCATTTT.

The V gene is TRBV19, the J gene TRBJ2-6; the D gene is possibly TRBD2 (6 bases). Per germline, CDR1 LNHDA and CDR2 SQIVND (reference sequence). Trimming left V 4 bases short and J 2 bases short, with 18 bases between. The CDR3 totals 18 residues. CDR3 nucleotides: TGTGCCAGTAGTAGCGGGACTTTATTTGCTCCTGGGGCCAACGTCCTGACTTTC. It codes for CASSSGTLFAPGANVLTF.

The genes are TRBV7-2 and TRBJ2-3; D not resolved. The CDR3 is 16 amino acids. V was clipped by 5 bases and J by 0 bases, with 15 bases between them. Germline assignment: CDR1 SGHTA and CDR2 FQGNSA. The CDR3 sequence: CASSRRLILSTDTQYF. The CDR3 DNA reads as TGTGCCAGCAGCCGGAGACTTATACTTAGCACAGATACGCAGTATTTT.

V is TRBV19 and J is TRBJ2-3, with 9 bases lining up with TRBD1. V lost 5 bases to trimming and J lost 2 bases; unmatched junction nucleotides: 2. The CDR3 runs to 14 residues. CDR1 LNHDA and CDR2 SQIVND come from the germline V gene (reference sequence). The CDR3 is CASSDRGFTDTQYF. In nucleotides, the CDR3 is TGTGCCAGTAGTGACAGGGGGTTCACAGATACGCAGTATTTT.

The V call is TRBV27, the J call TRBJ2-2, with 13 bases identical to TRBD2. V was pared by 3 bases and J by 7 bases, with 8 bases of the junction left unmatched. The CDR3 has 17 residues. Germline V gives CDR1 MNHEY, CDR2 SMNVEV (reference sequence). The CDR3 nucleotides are TGTGCCAGCAGTTTCTCCGGGACTAGCGGGGAATACGGGGAGCTGTTTTTT. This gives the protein CASSFSGTSGEYGELFF.

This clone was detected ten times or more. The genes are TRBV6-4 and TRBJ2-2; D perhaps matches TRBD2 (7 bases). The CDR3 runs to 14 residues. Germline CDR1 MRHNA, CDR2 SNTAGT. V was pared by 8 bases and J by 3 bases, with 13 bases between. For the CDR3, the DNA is TGTGCCAGCCGGGGGGACACCCACACCGGGGAGCTGTTTTTT. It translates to CASRGDTHTGELFF.

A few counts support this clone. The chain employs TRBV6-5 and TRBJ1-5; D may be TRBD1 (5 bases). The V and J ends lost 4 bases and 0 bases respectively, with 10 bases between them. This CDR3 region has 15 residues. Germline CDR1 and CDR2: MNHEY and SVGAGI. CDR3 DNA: TGTGCCAGCAGTTCGCGACAGAGTAGCAATCAGCCCCAGCATTTT. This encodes CASSSRQSSNQPQHF.

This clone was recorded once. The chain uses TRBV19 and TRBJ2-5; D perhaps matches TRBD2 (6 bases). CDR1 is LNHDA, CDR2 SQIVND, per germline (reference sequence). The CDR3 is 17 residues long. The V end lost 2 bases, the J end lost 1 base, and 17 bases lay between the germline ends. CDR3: CASSIPPRGVSQETQYF. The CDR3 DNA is TGTGCCAGTAGTATACCCCCCCGCGGGGTCTCCCAAGAGACCCAGTACTTC.

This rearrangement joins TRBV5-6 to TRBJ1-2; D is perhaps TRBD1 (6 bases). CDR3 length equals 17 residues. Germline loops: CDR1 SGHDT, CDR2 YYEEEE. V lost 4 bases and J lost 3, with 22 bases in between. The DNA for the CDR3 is TGTGCCAGCAGCCCCAGTGGGGGCGCGTGGCTGGACTATGGCTACACCTTC. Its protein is CASSPSGGAWLDYGYTF.

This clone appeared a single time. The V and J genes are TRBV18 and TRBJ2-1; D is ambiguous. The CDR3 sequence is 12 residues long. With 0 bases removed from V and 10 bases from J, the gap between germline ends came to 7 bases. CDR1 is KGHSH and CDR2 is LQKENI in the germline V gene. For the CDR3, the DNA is TGTGCCAGCTCACCACCTAGCCACGAGCAGTTCTTC. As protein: CASSPPSHEQFF. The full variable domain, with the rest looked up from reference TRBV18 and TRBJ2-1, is NAGVMQNPRHLVRRRGQEARLRCSPMKGHSHVYWYRQLPEEGLKFMVYLQKENIIDESGMPKERFSAEFPKEGPSILRIQQVVRGDSAAYFCASSPPSHEQFFGPGTRLTVL.